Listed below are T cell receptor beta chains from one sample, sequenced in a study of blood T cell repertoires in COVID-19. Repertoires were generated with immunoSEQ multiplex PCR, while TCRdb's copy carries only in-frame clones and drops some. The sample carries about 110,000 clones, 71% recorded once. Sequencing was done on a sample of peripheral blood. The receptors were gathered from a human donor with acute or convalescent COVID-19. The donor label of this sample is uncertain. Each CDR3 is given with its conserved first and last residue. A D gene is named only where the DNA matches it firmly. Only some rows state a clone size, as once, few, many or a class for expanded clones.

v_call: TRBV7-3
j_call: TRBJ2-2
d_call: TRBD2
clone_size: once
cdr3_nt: TGTGCCAGCAGCTTAACAGGACTAGACGCCGGGGAGCTGTTTTTT
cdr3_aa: CASSLTGLDAGELFF

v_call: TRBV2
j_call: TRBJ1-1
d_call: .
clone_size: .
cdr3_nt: TGTGCCAGCAGTGATATTCTGGGCAGGACTGAAGCTTTCTTT
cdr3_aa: CASSDILGRTEAFF

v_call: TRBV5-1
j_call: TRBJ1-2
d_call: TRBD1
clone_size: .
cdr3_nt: TGCGCCAGCAGAAAGGGACAGGGCTATGGCTACACCTTC
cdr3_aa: CASRKGQGYGYTF

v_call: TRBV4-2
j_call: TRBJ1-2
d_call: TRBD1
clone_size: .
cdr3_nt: TGTGCCAGCAGCCAAGATGAAGGGGGCGACTATGGCTACACCTTC
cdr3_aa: CASSQDEGGDYGYTF

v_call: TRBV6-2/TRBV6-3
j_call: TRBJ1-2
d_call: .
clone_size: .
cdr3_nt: TGTGCCAGCAGTTACACTCGACGGGGAAGGGAGAATGGCTACACCTTC
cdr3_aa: CASSYTRRGRENGYTF

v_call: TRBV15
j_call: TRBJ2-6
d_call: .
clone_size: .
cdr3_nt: TGTGCCACCAGCAAGAGGTGGTCCTCTGGGGCCAACGTCCTGACTTTC
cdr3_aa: CATSKRWSSGANVLTF

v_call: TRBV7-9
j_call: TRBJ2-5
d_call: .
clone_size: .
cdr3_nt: TGTGCCAGCAGCTTGGAGGCCGTCACCCAGTACTTC
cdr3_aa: CASSLEAVTQYF

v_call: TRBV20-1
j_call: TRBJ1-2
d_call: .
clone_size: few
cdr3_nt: TGCAGTGTAGAAGGGGGTTATGGCTACACCTTC
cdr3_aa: CSVEGGYGYTF

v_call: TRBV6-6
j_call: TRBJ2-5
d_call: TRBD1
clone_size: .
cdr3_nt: TGTGCCAGCAGTTACGGGACAGGGGTCCAAGAGACCCAGTACTTC
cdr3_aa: CASSYGTGVQETQYF

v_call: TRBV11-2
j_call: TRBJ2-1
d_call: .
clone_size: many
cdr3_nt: TGTGCCAGCAGCTTAGTCACAGGCCGTATCTACAATGAGCAGTTCTTC
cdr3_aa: CASSLVTGRIYNEQFF

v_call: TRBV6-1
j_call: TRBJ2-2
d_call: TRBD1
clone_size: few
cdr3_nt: TGTGCCAGCAGTGATGATGGCTGGACAGGGAGGACCGGGGAGCTGTTTTTT
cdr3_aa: CASSDDGWTGRTGELFF

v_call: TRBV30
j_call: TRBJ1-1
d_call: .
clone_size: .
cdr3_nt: TGTGCCTGGAGTGTACGGAGTGAAGCTTTCTTT
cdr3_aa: CAWSVRSEAFF

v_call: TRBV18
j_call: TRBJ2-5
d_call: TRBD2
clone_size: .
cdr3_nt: TGTGCCAGCTCACCAGGGGAGGGTCGGGAGACCCAGTACTTC
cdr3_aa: CASSPGEGRETQYF

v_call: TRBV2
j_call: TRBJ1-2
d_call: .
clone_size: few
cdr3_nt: TGTGCCAGCAGTAATCCCGACCAGGCCGTGCGTGGCTACACCTTC
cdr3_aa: CASSNPDQAVRGYTF

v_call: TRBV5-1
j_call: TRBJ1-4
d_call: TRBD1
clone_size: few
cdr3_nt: TGCGCCAGCAGCCCGGGACAGGGGGGCGAAAAACTGTTTTTT
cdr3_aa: CASSPGQGGEKLFF

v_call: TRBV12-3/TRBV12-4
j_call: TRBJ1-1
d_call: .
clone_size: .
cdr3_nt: TGTGCCAGCAGCTTTCGACAGAACACTGAAGCTTTCTTT
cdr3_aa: CASSFRQNTEAFF

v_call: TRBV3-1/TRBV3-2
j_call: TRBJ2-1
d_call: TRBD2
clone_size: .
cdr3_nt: TGTGCCAGCAGCCTCCGGGGGGGACATGAGCAGTTCTTC
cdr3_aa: CASSLRGGHEQFF

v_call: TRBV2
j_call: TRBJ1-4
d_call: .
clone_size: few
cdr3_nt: TGTGCCAGCAGACCCGGGGGACTCATTGAGCTTTTT
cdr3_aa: CASRPGGLIELF

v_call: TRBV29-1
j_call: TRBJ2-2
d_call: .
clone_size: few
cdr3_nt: TGCAGCGTTGGGCCGAGCGAGGCGGCCGGGGAGCTGTTTTTT
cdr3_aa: CSVGPSEAAGELFF

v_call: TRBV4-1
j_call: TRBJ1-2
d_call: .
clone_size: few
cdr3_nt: TGCGCCAGCAGCCAAGATGGGTTTTTAGCTGGCTACACCTTC
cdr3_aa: CASSQDGFLAGYTF

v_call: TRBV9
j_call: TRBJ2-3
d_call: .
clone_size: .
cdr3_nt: TGTGCCAGCAGCGTGGACAAAAGCACAGATACGCAGTATTTT
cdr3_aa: CASSVDKSTDTQYF

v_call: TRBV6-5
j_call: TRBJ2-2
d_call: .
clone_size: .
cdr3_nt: TGTGCCAGCAGCAGAGCAGGGGCGACCGGGGAGCTGTTTTTT
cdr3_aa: CASSRAGATGELFF

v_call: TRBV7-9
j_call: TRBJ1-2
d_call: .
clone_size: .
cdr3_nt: TGTGCCAGCAGCTCGGAGTCGGCAACCCTTCGCACCTTC
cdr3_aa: CASSSESATLRTF

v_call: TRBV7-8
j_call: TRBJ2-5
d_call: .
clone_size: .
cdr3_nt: TGTGCCAGCAGCTTCGATCCGGGGGGCTACGAGACCCAGTACTTC
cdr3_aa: CASSFDPGGYETQYF

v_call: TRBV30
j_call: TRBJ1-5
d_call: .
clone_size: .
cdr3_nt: TGTGCCTGGAGTGGACCGGTCGGGGGGAGCAATCAGCCCCAGCATTTT
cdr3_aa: CAWSGPVGGSNQPQHF

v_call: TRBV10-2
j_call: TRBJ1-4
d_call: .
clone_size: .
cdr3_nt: TGCGCCAGCAGGGCGGGCCTCAATGAAAAACTGTTTTTT
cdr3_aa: CASRAGLNEKLFF

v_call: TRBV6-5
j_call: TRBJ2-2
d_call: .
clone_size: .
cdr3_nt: TGTGCCAGCAGTTACGGCAGGGCCGGGGAGCTGTTTTTT
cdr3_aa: CASSYGRAGELFF

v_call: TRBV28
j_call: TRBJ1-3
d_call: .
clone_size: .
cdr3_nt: TGTGCCAGCAGTTTACGGGACTTAAACACCATATATTTT
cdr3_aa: CASSLRDLNTIYF

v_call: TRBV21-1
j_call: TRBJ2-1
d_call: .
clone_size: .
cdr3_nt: TGTGCCAGCAGTTACCCGGGACAGGGGATTGAATACAATGAGCAGTTCTTC
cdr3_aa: CASSYPGQGIEYNEQFF

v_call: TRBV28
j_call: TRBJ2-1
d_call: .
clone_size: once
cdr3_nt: TGTGCCAGCAGTCACCAGGGATCTTCCTACAATGAGCAGTTCTTC
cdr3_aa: CASSHQGSSYNEQFF

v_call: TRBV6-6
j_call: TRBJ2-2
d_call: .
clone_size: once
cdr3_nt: TGTGCCGGCAGCCTCTCGGACATCACCGGGGAGCTGTTTTTT
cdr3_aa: CAGSLSDITGELFF

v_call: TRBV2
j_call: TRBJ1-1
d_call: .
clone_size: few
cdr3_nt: TGTGCCAGCAAGCCCTTTACCGGGGACACTGAAGCTTTCTTT
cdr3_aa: CASKPFTGDTEAFF

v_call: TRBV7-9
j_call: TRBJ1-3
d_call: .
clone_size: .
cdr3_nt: TGTGCCAGCAGCTCCTATCGTACAGGTGGAAACACCATATATTTT
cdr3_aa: CASSSYRTGGNTIYF

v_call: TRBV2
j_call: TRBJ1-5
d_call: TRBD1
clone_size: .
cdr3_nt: TGTGCCAGCAGGAGACAGGGGAGCAATCAGCCCCAGCATTTT
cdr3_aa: CASRRQGSNQPQHF

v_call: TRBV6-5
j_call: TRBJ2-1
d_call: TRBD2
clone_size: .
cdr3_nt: TGTGCCAGCAGGGCCTCGCGGGGGGCCTACAATGAGCAGTTCTTC
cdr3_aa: CASRASRGAYNEQFF

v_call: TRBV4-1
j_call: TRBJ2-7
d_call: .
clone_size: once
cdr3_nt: TGCGCCAGCAGCCAAGATTGGGGGGGCTGGTACGAGCAGTACTTC
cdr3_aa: CASSQDWGGWYEQYF

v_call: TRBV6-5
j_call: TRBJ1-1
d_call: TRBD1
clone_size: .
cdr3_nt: TGTGCCAGCAGCAGACAGGGCGCCCCTAAAGCTTTCTTT
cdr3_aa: CASSRQGAPKAFF

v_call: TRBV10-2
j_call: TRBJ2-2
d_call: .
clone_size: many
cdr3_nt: TGCGCCAGCAGGCCGGAATACAGGGACACCGGGGAGCTGTTTTTT
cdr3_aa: CASRPEYRDTGELFF

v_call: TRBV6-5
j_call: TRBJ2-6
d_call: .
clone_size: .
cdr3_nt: TGTGCCAGCAGGGGGCGCGGAACTGGGGCCAACGTCCTGACTTTC
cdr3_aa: CASRGRGTGANVLTF

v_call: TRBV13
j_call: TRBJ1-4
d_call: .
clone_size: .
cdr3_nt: TGTGCCAGCAGCTTAATGGGCATTAATGAAAAACTGTTTTTT
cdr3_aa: CASSLMGINEKLFF

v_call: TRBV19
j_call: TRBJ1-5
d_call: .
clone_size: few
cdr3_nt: TGTGCCAGTAGTATGGATCGGACAGAGACTGGGAATCAGCCCCAGCATTTT
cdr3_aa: CASSMDRTETGNQPQHF

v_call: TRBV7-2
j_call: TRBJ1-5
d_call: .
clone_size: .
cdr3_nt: TGTGCCAGCAGCTCCACCAGGGGCTCGGGTCAGCCCCAGCATTTT
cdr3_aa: CASSSTRGSGQPQHF

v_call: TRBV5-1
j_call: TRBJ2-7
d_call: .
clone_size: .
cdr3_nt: TGCGCCAGCTCCCCTGGGGGCGCTTCCTACGAGCAGTACTTC
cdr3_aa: CASSPGGASYEQYF